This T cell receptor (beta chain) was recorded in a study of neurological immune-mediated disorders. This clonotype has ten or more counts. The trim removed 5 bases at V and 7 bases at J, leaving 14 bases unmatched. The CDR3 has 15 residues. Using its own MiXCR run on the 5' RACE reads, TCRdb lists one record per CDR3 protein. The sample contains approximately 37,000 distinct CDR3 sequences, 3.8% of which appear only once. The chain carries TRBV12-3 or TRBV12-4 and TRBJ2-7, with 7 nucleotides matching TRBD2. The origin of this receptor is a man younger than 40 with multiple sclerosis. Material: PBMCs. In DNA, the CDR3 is TGTGCCAGCAGTCCCCTACGACTAGCATCGGGAGAGCAGTACTTC. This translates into CASSPLRLASGEQYF.